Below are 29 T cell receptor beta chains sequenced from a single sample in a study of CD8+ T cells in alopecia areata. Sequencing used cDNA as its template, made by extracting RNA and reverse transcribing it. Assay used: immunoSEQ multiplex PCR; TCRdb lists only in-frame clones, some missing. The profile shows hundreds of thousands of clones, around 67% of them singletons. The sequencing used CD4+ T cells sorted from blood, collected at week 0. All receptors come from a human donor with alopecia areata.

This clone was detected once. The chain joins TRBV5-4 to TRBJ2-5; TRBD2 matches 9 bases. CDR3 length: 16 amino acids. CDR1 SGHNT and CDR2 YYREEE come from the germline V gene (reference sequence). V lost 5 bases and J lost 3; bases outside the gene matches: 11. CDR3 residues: CASSSKSGGKEETQYF. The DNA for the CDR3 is TGTGCCAGCAGTTCTAAGAGCGGGGGGAAGGAAGAGACCCAGTACTTC.

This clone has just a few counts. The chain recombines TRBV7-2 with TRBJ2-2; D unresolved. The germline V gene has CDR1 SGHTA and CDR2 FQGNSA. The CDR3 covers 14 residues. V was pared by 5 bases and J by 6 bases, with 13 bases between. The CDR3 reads CASSQTTRSGELFF. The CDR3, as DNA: TGTGCCAGCAGCCAGACCACCAGGTCCGGGGAGCTGTTTTTT.

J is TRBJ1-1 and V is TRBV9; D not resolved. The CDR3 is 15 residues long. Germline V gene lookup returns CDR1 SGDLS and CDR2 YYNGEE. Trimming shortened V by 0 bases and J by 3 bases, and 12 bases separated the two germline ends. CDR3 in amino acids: CASSVGNLVDTEAFF. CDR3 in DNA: TGTGCCAGCAGCGTAGGGAATTTGGTAGACACTGAAGCTTTCTTT.

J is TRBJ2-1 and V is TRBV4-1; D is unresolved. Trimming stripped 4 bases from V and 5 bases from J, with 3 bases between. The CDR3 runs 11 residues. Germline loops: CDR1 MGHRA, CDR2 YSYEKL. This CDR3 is CASSLNNEQFF. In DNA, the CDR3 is TGCGCCAGCAGCCTGAACAATGAGCAGTTCTTC.

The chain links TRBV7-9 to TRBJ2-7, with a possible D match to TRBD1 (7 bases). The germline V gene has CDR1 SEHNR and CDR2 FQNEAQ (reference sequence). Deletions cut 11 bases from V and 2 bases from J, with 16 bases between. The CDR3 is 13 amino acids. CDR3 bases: TGTGCCGGGGGGACAGCCACCCCCTACGAGCAGTACTTC. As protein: CAGGTATPYEQYF.

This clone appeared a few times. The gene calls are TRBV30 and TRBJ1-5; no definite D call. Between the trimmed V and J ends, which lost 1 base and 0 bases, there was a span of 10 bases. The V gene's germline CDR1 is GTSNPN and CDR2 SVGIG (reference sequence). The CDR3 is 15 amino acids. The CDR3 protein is CAWSGYGYSNQPQHF. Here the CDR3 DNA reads TGTGCCTGGAGTGGGTACGGTTATAGCAATCAGCCCCAGCATTTT.

As DNA, the CDR3 is TGTGCCTGGAGTCAGTCCCCACATGGCCTACAGGGCTACACCTTC. Translated, it gives CAWSQSPHGLQGYTF. The chain recombines TRBV30 with TRBJ1-2, with unresolved D. The V gene's germline CDR1 is GTSNPN and CDR2 SVGIG (reference sequence). The CDR3 length is 15 residues. V dropped 2 bases and J dropped 8 bases, with 21 bases sitting between them.

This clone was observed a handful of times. For the CDR3, the DNA is TGCGCCAGCAGCTTGGACTTGGGACAGAGAAATTCACCCCTCCACTTT. Translated, it gives CASSLDLGQRNSPLHF. This chain links TRBV5-1 with TRBJ1-6, with 7 bases that match TRBD1. The germline V gene has CDR1 SGHRS and CDR2 YFSETQ. The CDR3 sequence is 16 residues long. The trim removed 0 bases at V and 7 bases at J, leaving 7 bases unmatched. Combining the CDR3 with reference TRBV5-1 and TRBJ1-6 gives the whole variable domain KAGVTQTPRYLIKTRGQQVTLSCSPISGHRSVSWYQQTPGQGLQFLFEYFSETQRNKGNFPGRFSGRQFSNSRSEMNVSTLELGDSALYLCASSLDLGQRNSPLHFGNGTRLTVT.

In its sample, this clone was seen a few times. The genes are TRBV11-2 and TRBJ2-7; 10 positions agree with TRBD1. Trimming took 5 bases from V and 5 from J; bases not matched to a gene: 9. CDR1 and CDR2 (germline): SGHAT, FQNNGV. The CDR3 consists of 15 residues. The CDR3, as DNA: TGTGCCAGCAGCCCCATCCGGGACAGGGGCAACGAGCAGTACTTC. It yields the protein CASSPIRDRGNEQYF.

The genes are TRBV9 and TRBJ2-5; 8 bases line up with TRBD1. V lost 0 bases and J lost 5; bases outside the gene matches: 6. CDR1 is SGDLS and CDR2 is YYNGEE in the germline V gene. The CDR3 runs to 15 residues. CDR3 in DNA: TGTGCCAGCAGCGTAGGACAGGGGCCGCAGGAGACCCAGTACTTC. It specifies CASSVGQGPQETQYF.

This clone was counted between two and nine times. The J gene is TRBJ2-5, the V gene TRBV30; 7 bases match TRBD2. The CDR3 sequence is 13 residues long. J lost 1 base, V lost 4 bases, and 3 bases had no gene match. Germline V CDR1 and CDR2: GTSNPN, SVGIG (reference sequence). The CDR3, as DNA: TGTGCCTGGATGGGAGGGGTCCAAGAGACCCAGTACTTC. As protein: CAWMGGVQETQYF.

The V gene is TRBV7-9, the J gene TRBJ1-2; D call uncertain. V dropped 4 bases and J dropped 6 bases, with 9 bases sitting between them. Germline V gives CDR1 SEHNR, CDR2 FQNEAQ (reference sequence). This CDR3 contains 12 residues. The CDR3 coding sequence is TGTGCCAGCAGCTCCGCCGACCATGGCTACACCTTC. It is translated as CASSSADHGYTF.

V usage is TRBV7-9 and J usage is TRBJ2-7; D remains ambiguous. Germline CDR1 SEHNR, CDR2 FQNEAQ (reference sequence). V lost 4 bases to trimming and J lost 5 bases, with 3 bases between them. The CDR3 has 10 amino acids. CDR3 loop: CASSSHEQYF. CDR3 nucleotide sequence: TGTGCCAGCAGCTCACACGAGCAGTACTTC. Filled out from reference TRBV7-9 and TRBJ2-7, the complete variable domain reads DTGVSQNPRHKITKRGQNVTFRCDPISEHNRLYWYRQTLGQGPEFLTYFQNEAQLEKSRLLSDRFSAERPKGSFSTLEIQRTEQGDSAMYLCASSSHEQYFGPGTRLTVT.

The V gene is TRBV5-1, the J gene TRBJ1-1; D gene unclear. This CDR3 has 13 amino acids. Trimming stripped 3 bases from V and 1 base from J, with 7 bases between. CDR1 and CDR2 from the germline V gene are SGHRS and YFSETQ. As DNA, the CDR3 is TGCGCCAGCAGCTATGATAAGAACACTGAAGCTTTCTTT. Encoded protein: CASSYDKNTEAFF.

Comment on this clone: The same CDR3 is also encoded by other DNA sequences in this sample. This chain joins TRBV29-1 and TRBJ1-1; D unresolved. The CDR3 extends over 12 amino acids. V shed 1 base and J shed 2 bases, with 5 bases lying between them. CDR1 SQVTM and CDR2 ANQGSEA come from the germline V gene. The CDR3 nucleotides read TGCAGCGTTGAAGGAATCAACACTGAAGCTTTCTTT. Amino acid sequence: CSVEGINTEAFF. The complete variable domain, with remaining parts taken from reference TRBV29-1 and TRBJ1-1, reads SAVISQKPSRDICQRGTSLTIQCQVDSQVTMMFWYRQQPGQSLTLIATANQGSEATYESGFVIDKFPISRPNLTFSTLTVSNMSPEDSSIYLCSVEGINTEAFFGQGTRLTVV.

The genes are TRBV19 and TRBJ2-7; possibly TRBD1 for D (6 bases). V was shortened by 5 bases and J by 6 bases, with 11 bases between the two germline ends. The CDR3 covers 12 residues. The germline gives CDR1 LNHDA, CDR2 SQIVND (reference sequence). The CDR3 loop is CASSARTAEQYF. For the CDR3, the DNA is TGTGCCAGTAGTGCCCGGACAGCCGAGCAGTACTTC.

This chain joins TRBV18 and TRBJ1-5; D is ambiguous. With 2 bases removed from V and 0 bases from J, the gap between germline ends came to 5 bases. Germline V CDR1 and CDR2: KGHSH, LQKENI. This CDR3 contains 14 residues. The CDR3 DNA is TGTGCCAGCTCACCAGGTGTTAGCAATCAGCCCCAGCATTTT. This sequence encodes CASSPGVSNQPQHF.

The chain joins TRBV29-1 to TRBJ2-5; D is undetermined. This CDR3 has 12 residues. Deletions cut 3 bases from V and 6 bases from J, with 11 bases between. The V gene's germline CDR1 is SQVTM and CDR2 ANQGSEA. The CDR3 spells CSVDRELKTQYF. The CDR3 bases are TGCAGCGTTGACAGAGAGTTGAAGACCCAGTACTTC.

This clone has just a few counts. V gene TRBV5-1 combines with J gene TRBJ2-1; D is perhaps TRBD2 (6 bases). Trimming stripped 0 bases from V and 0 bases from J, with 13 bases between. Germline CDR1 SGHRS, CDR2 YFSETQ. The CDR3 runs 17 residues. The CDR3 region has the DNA TGCGCCAGCAGCTTGGAGCGGGCCTTGAGCTCCTACAATGAGCAGTTCTTC. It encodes CASSLERALSSYNEQFF. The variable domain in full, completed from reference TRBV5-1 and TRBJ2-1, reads KAGVTQTPRYLIKTRGQQVTLSCSPISGHRSVSWYQQTPGQGLQFLFEYFSETQRNKGNFPGRFSGRQFSNSRSEMNVSTLELGDSALYLCASSLERALSSYNEQFFGPGTRLTVL.

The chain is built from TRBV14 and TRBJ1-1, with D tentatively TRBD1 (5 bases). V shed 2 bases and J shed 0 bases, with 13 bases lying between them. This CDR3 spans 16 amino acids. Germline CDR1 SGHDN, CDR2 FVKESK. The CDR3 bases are TGTGCCAGCAGCCAAAGACGGGGCTTTTTGAACACTGAAGCTTTCTTT. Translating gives CASSQRRGFLNTEAFF.

As DNA, the CDR3 is TGCAGCGCGACGACAGGTTCTAACTATGGCTACACCTTC. It codes for CSATTGSNYGYTF. The rearrangement uses TRBV29-1 and TRBJ1-2; D perhaps matches TRBD1 (6 bases). In germline, CDR1 is SQVTM, CDR2 ANQGSEA. V lost 7 bases to trimming and J lost 0 bases, with 12 bases between them. CDR3 size: 13 residues.

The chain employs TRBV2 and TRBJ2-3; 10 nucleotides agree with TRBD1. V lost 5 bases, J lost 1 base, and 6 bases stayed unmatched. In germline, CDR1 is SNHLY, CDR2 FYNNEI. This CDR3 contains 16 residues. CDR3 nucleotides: TGTGCCAGCAGTCGACAGGGGGCGTCCCGCACAGATACGCAGTATTTT. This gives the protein CASSRQGASRTDTQYF.

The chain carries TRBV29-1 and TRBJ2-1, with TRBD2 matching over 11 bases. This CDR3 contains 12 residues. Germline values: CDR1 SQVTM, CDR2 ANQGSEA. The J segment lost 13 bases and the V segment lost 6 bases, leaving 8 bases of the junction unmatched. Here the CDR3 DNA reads TGCAGCGTAATAGTAGCGGGGGGGAACCAGTTCTTC. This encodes CSVIVAGGNQFF.

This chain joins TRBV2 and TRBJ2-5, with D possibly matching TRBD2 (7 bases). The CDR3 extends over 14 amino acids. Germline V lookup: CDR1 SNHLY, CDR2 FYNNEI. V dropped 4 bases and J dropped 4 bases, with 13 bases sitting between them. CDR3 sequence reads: CASSVGGRGETQYF. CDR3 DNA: TGTGCCAGCAGTGTGGGGGGGCGAGGAGAGACCCAGTACTTC.

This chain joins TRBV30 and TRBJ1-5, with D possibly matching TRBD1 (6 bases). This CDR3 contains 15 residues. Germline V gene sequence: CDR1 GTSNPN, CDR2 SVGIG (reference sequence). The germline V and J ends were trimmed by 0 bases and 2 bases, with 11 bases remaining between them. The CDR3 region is CAWSVDSGGNQPQHF. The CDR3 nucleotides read TGTGCCTGGAGTGTTGATTCAGGGGGCAATCAGCCCCAGCATTTT.

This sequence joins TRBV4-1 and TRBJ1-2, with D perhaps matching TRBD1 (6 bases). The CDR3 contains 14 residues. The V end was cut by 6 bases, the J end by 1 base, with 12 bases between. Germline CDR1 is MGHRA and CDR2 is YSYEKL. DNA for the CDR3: TGCGCCAGCAGGGACAGTCCCATTAACTATGGCTACACCTTC. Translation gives CASRDSPINYGYTF.

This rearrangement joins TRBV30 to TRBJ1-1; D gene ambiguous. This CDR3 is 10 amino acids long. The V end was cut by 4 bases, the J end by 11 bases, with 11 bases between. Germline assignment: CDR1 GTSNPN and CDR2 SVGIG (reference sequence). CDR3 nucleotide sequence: TGTGCCTGGACCGCCTTGAGGGCTTTCTTT. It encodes CAWTALRAFF.

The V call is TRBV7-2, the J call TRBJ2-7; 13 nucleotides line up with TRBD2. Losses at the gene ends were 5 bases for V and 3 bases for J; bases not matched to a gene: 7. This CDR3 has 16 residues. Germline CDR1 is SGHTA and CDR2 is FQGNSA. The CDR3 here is CASSPGRTSGGYEQYF. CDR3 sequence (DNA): TGTGCCAGCAGCCCGGGCAGGACTAGCGGGGGCTACGAGCAGTACTTC.

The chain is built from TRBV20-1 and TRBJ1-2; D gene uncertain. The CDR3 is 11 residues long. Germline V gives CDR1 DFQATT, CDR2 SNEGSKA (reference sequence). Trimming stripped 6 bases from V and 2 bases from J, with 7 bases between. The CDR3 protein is CSAARNYGYTF. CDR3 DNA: TGCAGTGCGGCGCGGAACTATGGCTACACCTTC.